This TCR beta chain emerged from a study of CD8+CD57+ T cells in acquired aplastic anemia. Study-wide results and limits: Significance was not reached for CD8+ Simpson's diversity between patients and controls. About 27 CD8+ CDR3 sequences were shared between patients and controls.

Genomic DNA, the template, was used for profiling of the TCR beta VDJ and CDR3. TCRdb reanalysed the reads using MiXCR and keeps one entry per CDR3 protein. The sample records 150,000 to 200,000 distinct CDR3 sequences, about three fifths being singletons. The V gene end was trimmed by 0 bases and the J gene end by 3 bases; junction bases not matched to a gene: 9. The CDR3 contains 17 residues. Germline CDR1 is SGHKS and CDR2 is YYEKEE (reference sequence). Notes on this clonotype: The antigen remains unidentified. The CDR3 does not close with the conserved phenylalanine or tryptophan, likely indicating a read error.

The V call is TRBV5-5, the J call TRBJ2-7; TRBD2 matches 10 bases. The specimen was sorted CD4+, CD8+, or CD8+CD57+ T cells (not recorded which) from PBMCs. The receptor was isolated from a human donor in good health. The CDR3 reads CASSLASSGSFLYEQYL. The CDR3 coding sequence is TGTGCCAGCAGCTTGGCATCTAGCGGGAGCTTCCTCTACGAGCAGTACCTC.